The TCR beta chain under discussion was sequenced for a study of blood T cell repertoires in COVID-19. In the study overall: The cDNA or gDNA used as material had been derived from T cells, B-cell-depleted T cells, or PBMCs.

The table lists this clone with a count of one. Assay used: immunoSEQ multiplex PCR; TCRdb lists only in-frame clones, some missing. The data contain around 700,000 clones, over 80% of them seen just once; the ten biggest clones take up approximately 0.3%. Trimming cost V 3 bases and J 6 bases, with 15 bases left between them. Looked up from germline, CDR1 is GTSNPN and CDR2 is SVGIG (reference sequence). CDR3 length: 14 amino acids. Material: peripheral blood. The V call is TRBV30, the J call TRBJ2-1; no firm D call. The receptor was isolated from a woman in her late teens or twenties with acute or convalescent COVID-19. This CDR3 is CAWRLNSYRNEQFF. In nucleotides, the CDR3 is TGTGCCTGGAGGCTAAACTCCTACCGCAATGAGCAGTTCTTC.